This entry lists 12 T cell receptor beta chains sequenced from one sample in a study of human T cells and chemical hapten exposure. One entry per CDR3 protein, called by TCRdb with MiXCR from the RACE reads. Of 210,000 or so distinct CDR3 sequences listed, approximately 24% are singletons. Noted time point: patch test 3, about 24 weeks after DPC sensitization. Described treatment: therapeutic diphenylcyclopropenone sensitization with weekly scalp DPC. The starting material was whole blood, obtained in connection with sensitization to the hapten diphenylcyclopropenone (DPC). The receptor source for this set is a woman in her thirties or forties with alopecia areata. Some clones in this sample may be carry-over from other donors' samples.

This clonotype was found many times. The chain combines TRBV9 with TRBJ1-2, with a weak D call TRBD1 (6 bases). V was cut by 3 bases and J by 0 bases, with 9 bases left in between. This CDR3 is built from 14 residues. The germline V gene has CDR1 SGDLS and CDR2 YYNGEE. The CDR3 nucleotides read TGTGCCAGCAGCGAGGGGGTTACTAACTATGGCTACACCTTC. Translation gives CASSEGVTNYGYTF.

This clonotype was observed a few times. The chain has TRBV7-2 and TRBJ2-2, with no clear D. The CDR3 spans 13 residues. CDR1 is SGHTA, CDR2 FQGNSA, per germline. Deletions cut 0 bases from V and 3 bases from J, with 2 bases between. The CDR3 loop is CASSLAHTGELFF. In DNA, the CDR3 is TGTGCCAGCAGCTTAGCGCACACCGGGGAGCTGTTTTTT.

This clonotype was picked up one time. V and J are TRBV4-1 and TRBJ2-7, with 7 bases fitting TRBD1. CDR1 and CDR2 from the germline V gene are MGHRA and YSYEKL. The CDR3 is 19 residues long. V shed 6 bases and J 4 bases; nucleotides not matched to a gene: 24. The DNA of the CDR3 is TGCGCCAGCAGTCGCCGGGACAGCAGCCCACCCACTGCAGGTTACGAGCAGTACTTC. As protein: CASSRRDSSPPTAGYEQYF.

This clonotype was counted ten times or more. The V call is TRBV4-2, the J call TRBJ2-7, with D possibly being TRBD1 (7 bases). V was clipped by 3 bases and J by 3 bases, with 21 bases between them. This CDR3 has 17 amino acids. Per germline, CDR1 LGHNA and CDR2 YNFKEQ. The CDR3 DNA is TGTGCCAGCAGCCAGGCAGAGGAGGCAGGGGGGTTCTACGAGCAGTACTTC. It codes for CASSQAEEAGGFYEQYF.

This sequence joins TRBV27 and TRBJ2-7, with 12 bases identical to TRBD2. The germline V gene encodes CDR1 MNHEY and CDR2 SMNVEV (reference sequence). CDR3 length: 17 residues. The J segment lost 7 bases and the V segment lost 4 bases, leaving 14 bases of the junction unmatched. The CDR3 protein is CASSSTGLAGSRLEQYF. The CDR3 DNA reads TGTGCCAGCAGTTCTACCGGACTAGCGGGATCCAGGTTGGAGCAGTACTTC.

The V call is TRBV6-6, the J call TRBJ2-2, with D tentatively TRBD1 or TRBD2 (5 bases each). The germline V gene encodes CDR1 MNHNY and CDR2 SVGAGI (reference sequence). The CDR3 has 15 amino acids. V was pared by 5 bases and J by 5 bases, with 15 bases between. CDR3 sequence: CASSQVRGRTGELFF. The DNA for the CDR3 is TGTGCCAGCAGTCAGGTCCGGGGCCGAACCGGGGAGCTGTTTTTT.

V gene TRBV27 combines with J gene TRBJ2-1; maybe TRBD2 (6 bases). V lost 1 base and J lost 9, with 22 bases in between. The CDR3 totals 17 residues. Per germline, CDR1 MNHEY and CDR2 SMNVEV (reference sequence). The DNA for the CDR3 is TGTGCCAGCAGTTTATTGCTCGGGACTGGGGAGGATGGTGAGCAGTTCTTC. Translation: CASSLLLGTGEDGEQFF.

This clonotype was seen a handful of times. The CDR3 nucleotides read TGTGCCAGCAGCCAAACCACAGGGTTAACAGATACGCAGTATTTT. It codes for CASSQTTGLTDTQYF. The genes are TRBV5-4 and TRBJ2-3; a weak D match, TRBD1 (6 bases). V lost 4 bases and J 3 bases, leaving 15 bases between the germline ends. Germline-derived CDR1 and CDR2 are SGHNT and YYREEE (reference sequence). The CDR3 is made up of 15 amino acids.

This clonotype was seen at least ten times. This chain joins TRBV28 and TRBJ1-4, with TRBD1 matching over 7 bases. Unmatched junction bases numbered 5, after V lost 6 bases and J lost 4 bases. Germline assignment: CDR1 MDHEN and CDR2 SYDVKM. This CDR3 has 14 residues. CDR3 nucleotide sequence: TGTGCCAGCAGCCTGGGACAGCTTAATGAAAAACTGTTTTTT. Residues: CASSLGQLNEKLFF.

This clonotype was recorded once. In nucleotides, the CDR3 is TGTGCCATCAGTGGACTAGCGGGGGGAACAGATACGCAGTATTTT. Its translation: CAISGLAGGTDTQYF. This sequence joins TRBV10-3 and TRBJ2-3; 13 bases are a match to TRBD2. Unmatched junction bases numbered 1, after V lost 4 bases and J lost 3 bases. This CDR3 has 15 residues. CDR1 ENHRY and CDR2 SYGVKD come from the germline V gene.

The gene calls are TRBV11-2 and TRBJ2-7; D remains ambiguous. The ends were cut back, 3 bases at V and 6 bases at J, with 15 bases in the middle. CDR3 length: 14 residues. From germline, CDR1 is SGHAT and CDR2 FQNNGV. The CDR3 loop reads CASSFGYSAPEQYF. CDR3 in DNA: TGTGCCAGCAGCTTCGGGTATTCGGCCCCCGAGCAGTACTTC.

This clonotype was picked up a small number of times. V gene TRBV29-1 combines with J gene TRBJ1-2; 9 bases line up with TRBD1. Unmatched junction bases numbered 8, after V lost 4 bases and J lost 5 bases. The CDR3 loop spans 14 amino acids. Germline values: CDR1 SQVTM, CDR2 ANQGSEA. In DNA form, the CDR3 reads TGCAGCGTTGTACGCGGGACAGGGACTTATGGCTACACCTTC. This codes for CSVVRGTGTYGYTF.